Following are 3 T cell receptor beta chains from one sample sequenced in a study of long-term antiretroviral therapy in people with HIV. The authors ran the immunoSEQ assay, v3.0, at survey level. Libraries were prepared by immunoSEQ multiplex PCR; TCRdb keeps only in-frame clonotypes and omits some of them. The sample includes 25,000 to 35,000 clones, about 96% of them seen just once. The sequencing used unsorted PBMCs, collected 6.9 years after starting antiretroviral therapy. All receptors come from a man aged 30 to 39 with HIV.

The chain uses TRBV6-5 and TRBJ1-2; D perhaps matches TRBD1 (5 bases). Trimming pared 6 bases from V and 7 bases from J, leaving 12 bases between. This CDR3 comprises 12 residues. Germline CDR1 reads MNHEY; CDR2 reads SVGAGI. Here the CDR3 reads CASRKGISGYTF. CDR3 nucleotide sequence: TGTGCCAGCAGGAAGGGGATTTCTGGCTACACCTTC.

The gene calls are TRBV18 and TRBJ1-2; 7 bases are a match to TRBD1. The CDR3 runs to 13 residues. V lost 3 bases, J lost 4 bases, and 2 bases stayed unmatched. Germline lookup yields CDR1 KGHSH and CDR2 LQKENI. CDR3: CASSPDRSYGYTF. Written as DNA, the CDR3 is TGTGCCAGCTCACCGGACAGGAGCTATGGCTACACCTTC.

J is TRBJ1-2 and V is TRBV27; the D is unclear. The CDR3 loop spans 14 amino acids. Germline CDR1 MNHEY, CDR2 SMNVEV (reference sequence). Trimming left V 2 bases short and J 5 bases short, with 12 bases between. CDR3 DNA sequence: TGTGCCAGCAGTTTAGGACCGACTTGGTATGGCTACACCTTC. Amino acid sequence: CASSLGPTWYGYTF.